This TCR beta chain was sequenced during a study of blood T cell repertoires in COVID-19 (TCRdb year 2020). A note on the overall study: Samples from collaborators originated in the United States, Italy and Spain and spanned both the acute and convalescent phases of COVID-19. A freely available public database, intended as a resource for researchers studying the immune response to SARS-CoV-2, is where the repertoires were released. The prospective study material was composed of cDNA or gDNA derived from T cells, B-cell-depleted T cells, or PBMCs. Sample metadata almost always included a de-identified subject ID, COVID-19 status, age in years and sex. Deeply sampled blood TCRbeta repertoires from subjects exposed to, actively infected with, or recovered from COVID-19 were included in the dataset. HLA class I and class II types, where available, came from metadata supplied by the sample provider rather than from assay-based typing. Samples came from the ongoing ImmuneRACE study (first 160 participants) plus 1,254 subjects from 6 global collaborators. Overall results and qualifications from the work: The quantity of clinical and demographic metadata differed by source and by participant and was supplied without curation.

The CDR3, from cysteine to phenylalanine, totals 12 residues. The entry retains the CDR3 DNA only, 36 bases that are in frame from base 1. CDR1 and CDR2, looked up from the germline V gene, are SGHRS and YFSETQ. A distance of 12 bases separates the germline ends of V and J, which lose 4 bases and 8 bases respectively. One collaborating source in Seattle enrolled patients during active infection and followed them longitudinally through the course of disease. Collaborating institutions collected whole blood in K2EDTA tubes following their own protocols. For TCRbeta analysis, collaborators shipped samples in one of three forms: frozen whole blood, isolated PBMCs, or DNA extracted from either of those sample types. Comments on this clone: Its recognized antigen is unknown. Per-base quality was not reported, and no clone a single base away is much larger than it.

The immunoSEQ Assay, a bias-controlled multiplex PCR, was used to amplify TCRbeta CDR3 regions from genomic DNA. The authors processed their data as follows. Within the assay, amplification of reference gene primers was used to estimate how many nucleated cells each sample contained. To quantify the absolute abundance of each unique TCRbeta CDR3 rearrangement, sequence reads were collapsed and filtered. For each sample, productive Simpson clonality was calculated by taking the square root of Simpson's diversity index across productive rearrangements. As stored in TCRdb, this immuneACCESS dataset retains in-frame rearrangements with V and J assigned. A fraction of the clones does not appear; measured against another copy, unresolved V genes explain less than half of the discrepancy, and the remainder lacks a known reason. Clonal size and the V and J genes are those of that table, whereas D and trimming came from the DNA. The sample table records some 250,000 clones; about 86% of these occur just once. The ten most abundant clones make up approximately 12% of the sample.

Sequencing input: peripheral blood. This receptor was identified in a woman under 40 with COVID-19, enrolled during active disease. This receptor chain uses TRBV5-1 and TRBJ1-2, with the D gene call left open. The DNA sequence reads TGCGCCAGCAGCGAAACAGCCCGGGGCTACACCTTC. This is translated as CASSETARGYTF.